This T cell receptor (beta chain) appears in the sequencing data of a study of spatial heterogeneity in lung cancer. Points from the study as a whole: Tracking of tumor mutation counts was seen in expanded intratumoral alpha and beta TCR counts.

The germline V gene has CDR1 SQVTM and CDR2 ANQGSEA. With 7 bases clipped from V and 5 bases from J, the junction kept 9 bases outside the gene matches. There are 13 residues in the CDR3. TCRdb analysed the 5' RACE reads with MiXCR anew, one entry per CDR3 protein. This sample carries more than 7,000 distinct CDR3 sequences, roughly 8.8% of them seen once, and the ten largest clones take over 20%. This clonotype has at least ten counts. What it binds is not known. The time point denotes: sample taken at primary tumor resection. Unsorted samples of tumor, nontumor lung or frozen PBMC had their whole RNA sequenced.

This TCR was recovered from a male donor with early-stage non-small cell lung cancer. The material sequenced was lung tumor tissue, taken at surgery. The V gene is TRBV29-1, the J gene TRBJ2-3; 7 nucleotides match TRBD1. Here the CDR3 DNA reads TGCAGCGAAGAAGGGGGCGTGGGAGATACGCAGTATTTT. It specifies CSEEGGVGDTQYF.